Given below is one TCR beta chain in context. This sample stems from a study of T cell changes during pregnancy in multiple sclerosis. Clones were sequenced by immunoSEQ multiplex PCR, and TCRdb holds only the in-frame ones, with some missing. This table has tens of thousands of clones, roughly 90% appearing once. CDR1 and CDR2 (germline): MGHDK, SYGVNS. Unmatched junction bases numbered 13, after V lost 1 base and J lost 7 bases. This CDR3 has 17 amino acids. The sample here was CD4+ T cells from peripheral blood mononuclear cells, taken in the third trimester of pregnancy. The chain links TRBV25-1 to TRBJ2-1; the match to TRBD2 covers 7 bases. This TCR derives from a female donor in good health, enrolled as a control in a pregnancy study. In DNA, the CDR3 is TGTGCCAGCAGTGAATTGGGCCGACCCGGGGAGGGGAATGAGCAGTTCTTC. Encoded protein: CASSELGRPGEGNEQFF. Variable domain in full (rest from reference TRBV25-1 and TRBJ2-1): EADIYQTPRYLVIGTGKKITLECSQTMGHDKMYWYQQDPGMELHLIHYSYGVNSTEKGDLSSESTVSRIRTEHFPLTLESARPSHTSQYLCASSELGRPGEGNEQFFGPGTRLTVL.